The 10 T cell receptor beta chains below were found in one sample sequenced in a study of blood T cell repertoires in COVID-19. Here immunoSEQ multiplex PCR was the method, and the copy in TCRdb shows in-frame clones only, minus some. The profile shows some 180,000 clones, 70% to 85% of them singletons. The sequencing input was PBMCs or T cells enriched from blood (not recorded which). The receptors originated from a woman in her sixties or seventies with acute COVID-19.

V usage is TRBV27 and J usage is TRBJ2-7, with 9 positions matching TRBD2. This CDR3 is 13 amino acids long. The ends lost 6 bases at V and 2 bases at J; junction bases unmatched: 2. CDR1 is MNHEY and CDR2 is SMNVEV in the germline V gene (reference sequence). CDR3 loop: CASRLAGTYEQYF. The CDR3 nucleotides are TGTGCCAGCAGACTAGCGGGCACCTACGAGCAGTACTTC.

The rearrangement uses TRBV7-2 and TRBJ2-1, with 8 nucleotides matching TRBD2. The trim removed 5 bases at V and 0 bases at J, leaving 15 bases unmatched. Germline V gives CDR1 SGHTA, CDR2 FQGNSA. This CDR3 has 19 residues. CDR3 region: CASSPHRSKSGSSYNEQFF. The CDR3 DNA reads as TGTGCCAGCAGCCCACATCGATCGAAAAGCGGGAGCTCCTACAATGAGCAGTTCTTC.

This chain connects TRBV12-3 or TRBV12-4 to TRBJ2-2; D is possibly TRBD1 (5 bases). V was trimmed by 5 bases and J by 4 bases, leaving 8 bases between them. CDR3 length: 13 amino acids. CDR3 region: CASSGASTGELFF. In DNA, the CDR3 is TGTGCCAGCAGTGGGGCTTCCACCGGGGAGCTGTTTTTT.

The sample holds one count of this clone. V gene TRBV15 combines with J gene TRBJ1-1, with TRBD1 as a possible D gene (6 bases). The ends were cut back, 7 bases at V and 4 bases at J, with 13 bases in the middle. Per the germline V gene, CDR1 is LNHNV and CDR2 is YYDKDF (reference sequence). The CDR3 consists of 13 residues. The CDR3 reads CATKYFRGTEAFF. The CDR3, as DNA: TGTGCCACCAAATACTTCAGGGGCACTGAAGCTTTCTTT.

The chain recombines TRBV15 with TRBJ1-6, with TRBD1 matching 8 bases. The germline V gene encodes CDR1 LNHNV and CDR2 YYDKDF (reference sequence). The CDR3 totals 15 residues. Losses at the gene ends were 1 base for V and 9 bases for J; bases not matched to a gene: 5. For the CDR3, the DNA is TGTGCCACCAGCAGAGGGACAGGGAAGGGTTCACCCCTCCACTTT. It is translated as CATSRGTGKGSPLHF.

V usage is TRBV7-2 and J usage is TRBJ2-1; 12 bases fit TRBD1. Germline V CDR1 and CDR2: SGHTA, FQGNSA. V lost 3 bases and J lost 9; bases outside the gene matches: 6. This CDR3 is built from 15 residues. The CDR3, as DNA: TGTGCCAGCAGCTTTGGGACAGGGGGCGTAGGTGAGCAGTTCTTC. This codes for CASSFGTGGVGEQFF.

This chain links TRBV4-1 with TRBJ2-3; D may be TRBD1 (6 bases). Germline assignment: CDR1 MGHRA and CDR2 YSYEKL. This CDR3 has 16 residues. Trimming left V 1 base short and J 4 bases short, with 15 bases between. CDR3 loop: CASSQGDRILADTQYF. The CDR3 DNA is TGCGCCAGCAGCCAAGGCGACAGGATCCTCGCAGATACGCAGTATTTT.

V is TRBV15 and J is TRBJ2-2; 8 positions agree with TRBD2. The V gene end was trimmed by 3 bases and the J gene end by 4 bases; junction bases not matched to a gene: 7. In germline, CDR1 is LNHNV, CDR2 YYDKDF (reference sequence). This CDR3 is built from 16 residues. The CDR3: CATSSSGVTVTGELFF. The CDR3 coding sequence is TGTGCCACCAGCAGTAGCGGGGTCACGGTCACCGGGGAGCTGTTTTTT.

This clone was seen only a few times. V is TRBV18 and J is TRBJ1-1, with 7 bases fitting TRBD1. The V gene's germline CDR1 is KGHSH and CDR2 LQKENI. Trimming at V came to 3 bases and at J to 0 bases, leaving 4 bases not matched to a gene. The CDR3 sequence is 15 residues long. CDR3 coding DNA: TGTGCCAGCTCACCCGAGACAGGGCTGAACACTGAAGCTTTCTTT. Amino acids: CASSPETGLNTEAFF. Full variable domain (outside the CDR3, taken from reference TRBV18 and TRBJ1-1): NAGVMQNPRHLVRRRGQEARLRCSPMKGHSHVYWYRQLPEEGLKFMVYLQKENIIDESGMPKERFSAEFPKEGPSILRIQQVVRGDSAAYFCASSPETGLNTEAFFGQGTRLTVV.

This chain joins TRBV11-2 and TRBJ1-2; D possibly corresponds to TRBD1 (5 bases). The CDR3 is 14 residues long. Germline V gene data show CDR1 as SGHAT and CDR2 as FQNNGV. The V end lost 2 bases, the J end lost 8 bases, and 15 bases lay between the germline ends. CDR3 amino acids: CASSLFPSGQGYTF. CDR3 nucleotides: TGTGCCAGCAGCTTATTTCCCTCAGGGCAAGGCTACACCTTC.